One and the same sample provided the 26 T cell receptor beta chains below, sequenced in a study of OX40 agonist ivuxolimab in advanced cancers. Clones were read by immunoSEQ multiplex PCR, and TCRdb kept only the in-frame ones, dropping some. The sample has approximately 77,000 clones; less than 85% are singletons. Source: CD4+ or CD8+ T cells sorted from blood, taken in a trial of the OX40 agonist ivuxolimab. The receptor source for this set is an adult with an advanced solid tumor such as melanoma, head and neck, liver or kidney cancer.

The rearrangement joins TRBV10-3 to TRBJ2-1, with D perhaps TRBD2 (5 bases). Trimming stripped 7 bases from V and 0 bases from J, with 16 bases between. Germline CDR1 and CDR2: ENHRY and SYGVKD. The CDR3 sequence is 16 residues long. CDR3 DNA: TGTGCCATCAAGCCAAGCGGAGGTCACTCCTACAATGAGCAGTTCTTC. This gives the protein CAIKPSGGHSYNEQFF.

This clone was picked up a small number of times. The rearrangement uses TRBV9 and TRBJ1-4; D ambiguous. The length of the CDR3 is 15 residues. Germline V gene sequence: CDR1 SGDLS, CDR2 YYNGEE. V lost 0 bases and J 4 bases, leaving 10 bases between the germline ends. The CDR3 region is CASSVASRHNEKLFF. CDR3 nucleotides: TGTGCCAGCAGCGTAGCTTCCAGACATAATGAAAAACTGTTTTTT.

This clone was counted a single time. The V call is TRBV4-3, the J call TRBJ2-5; the match to TRBD2 covers 8 bases. CDR1 LGHNA and CDR2 YSLEER come from the germline V gene. The CDR3 consists of 15 residues. J lost 3 bases, V lost 3 bases, and 6 bases had no gene match. CDR3 amino acids: CASSHSPAGEETQYF. CDR3 DNA sequence: TGCGCCAGCAGCCATTCTCCAGCGGGGGAAGAGACCCAGTACTTC.

The chain's CDR3 is CASSIGQGISGNTIYF. The CDR3 coding sequence is TGTGCCAGTAGTATCGGCCAGGGGATCTCTGGAAACACCATATATTTT. V is TRBV19 and J is TRBJ1-3, with D possibly TRBD1 on 6 matching bases. The germline CDR1 and CDR2 sequences are LNHDA and SQIVND (reference sequence). The V end lost 3 bases, the J end lost 0 bases, and 12 bases lay between the germline ends. The CDR3 is 16 residues long.

V is TRBV7-2 and J is TRBJ2-6; D gene ambiguous. V shed 2 bases and J shed 0 bases, with 11 bases lying between them. The CDR3 has 17 amino acids. Germline-derived CDR1 and CDR2 are SGHTA and FQGNSA. CDR3 region: CASSLLGSSSGANVLTF. For the CDR3, the DNA is TGTGCCAGCAGCTTACTAGGGTCCAGCTCTGGGGCCAACGTCCTGACTTTC.

This clone was seen a handful of times. The rearrangement links TRBV7-8 to TRBJ2-7, with D possibly TRBD2 on 5 matching bases. V was cut by 2 bases and J by 0 bases, with 11 bases left in between. In germline, CDR1 is SGHVS, CDR2 FQNEAQ. The CDR3 is made up of 15 amino acids. DNA for the CDR3: TGTGCCAGCAGCTTACAACTAGGCCCCTCCTACGAGCAGTACTTC. Translation gives CASSLQLGPSYEQYF.

In its sample, this clone was seen once. The chain has TRBV5-4 and TRBJ2-5, with unresolved D. V was shortened by 3 bases and J by 4 bases, with 10 bases between the two germline ends. The CDR3 sequence is 13 residues long. Germline CDR1 SGHNT, CDR2 YYREEE (reference sequence). The CDR3 reads CASSSPGRETQYF. CDR3 coding DNA: TGTGCCAGCAGCTCTCCCGGGCGAGAGACCCAGTACTTC.

CDR3 amino acids: CATSRDPRSTNEKLFF. As DNA, the CDR3 is TGTGCCACCAGCAGAGACCCCCGGAGTACTAATGAAAAACTGTTTTTT. The V call is TRBV15, the J call TRBJ1-4; D is uncertain. Germline-derived CDR1 and CDR2 are LNHNV and YYDKDF (reference sequence). The CDR3 is made up of 16 amino acids. V lost 0 bases and J lost 2, with 10 bases in between.

The chain has TRBV2 and TRBJ2-5, with D perhaps TRBD2 (6 bases). CDR3 size: 13 residues. V lost 4 bases to trimming and J lost 4 bases, with 10 bases between them. Germline CDR1 SNHLY, CDR2 FYNNEI. The CDR3 spells CASSVGGSETQYF. As DNA, the CDR3 is TGTGCCAGCAGTGTGGGGGGATCAGAGACCCAGTACTTC.

The chain employs TRBV5-1 and TRBJ2-3, with a tentative D call TRBD2 (6 bases). The ends were cut back, 4 bases at V and 0 bases at J, with 18 bases in the middle. The CDR3 extends over 17 amino acids. Per germline, CDR1 SGHRS and CDR2 YFSETQ. In nucleotides, the CDR3 is TGCGCCAGCAGCATTGGGTTTGGGGGAGGAAGCACAGATACGCAGTATTTT. Amino acid sequence: CASSIGFGGGSTDTQYF.

The rearrangement uses TRBV29-1 and TRBJ2-7; 10 nucleotides match TRBD1. Germline CDR1 is SQVTM and CDR2 is ANQGSEA. The CDR3 covers 12 residues. Unmatched junction bases numbered 0, after V lost 4 bases and J lost 3 bases. The CDR3 region is CSVGDRGYEQYF. DNA for the CDR3: TGCAGCGTTGGGGACAGGGGCTACGAGCAGTACTTC.

The chain has TRBV6-1 and TRBJ2-5; D is unresolved. The length of the CDR3 is 12 residues. Germline V CDR1 and CDR2: MNHNS, SASEGT. Trimming shortened V by 8 bases and J by 2 bases, and 9 bases separated the two germline ends. The CDR3 loop is CASRRGQETQYF. The CDR3 region has the DNA TGTGCCAGCCGGCGAGGTCAAGAGACCCAGTACTTC.

The chain employs TRBV27 and TRBJ1-1, with TRBD1 matching 7 bases. J gave up 0 bases and V 6 bases, and 16 bases lay outside the gene matches. This CDR3 is 18 amino acids long. Per germline, CDR1 MNHEY and CDR2 SMNVEV (reference sequence). The CDR3 sequence: CASRRALGGGHLNTEAFF. The CDR3, as DNA: TGTGCCAGCAGAAGAGCACTAGGGGGCGGCCACTTGAACACTGAAGCTTTCTTT.

The chain uses TRBV10-1 and TRBJ2-3, with D possibly TRBD2 on 6 matching bases. Trimming removed 5 bases at V and 2 bases at J, with 14 bases between. Germline lookup yields CDR1 WNHNN and CDR2 SYGVQD (reference sequence). This CDR3 spans 15 amino acids. The CDR3 DNA reads TGCGCCAGCAGTTCTCCGGGACTCCTCACAGATACGCAGTATTTT. This gives the protein CASSSPGLLTDTQYF.

This chain connects TRBV30 to TRBJ2-7; tentative D call: TRBD1 (6 bases). The CDR3 runs to 12 residues. Germline V lookup: CDR1 GTSNPN, CDR2 SVGIG (reference sequence). V was clipped by 3 bases and J by 6 bases, with 12 bases between them. This CDR3 is CAWSLSGAEQYF. The DNA of the CDR3 is TGTGCCTGGAGCCTTTCAGGGGCCGAGCAGTACTTC.

In its sample, this clone was seen once. This rearrangement joins TRBV10-3 to TRBJ1-3; D call uncertain. There are 16 residues in the CDR3. V was clipped by 6 bases and J by 0 bases, with 15 bases between them. Germline CDR1 and CDR2: ENHRY and SYGVKD. CDR3 nucleotides: TGTGCCATCAGCGGGCAGGCAGACCTCTCTGGAAACACCATATATTTT. Translated, it gives CAISGQADLSGNTIYF.

There are a few counts of this clone. The rearrangement joins TRBV5-1 to TRBJ2-3; the match to TRBD1 covers 10 bases. Germline-derived CDR1 and CDR2 are SGHRS and YFSETQ. The trim removed 4 bases at V and 7 bases at J, leaving 12 bases unmatched. The CDR3 length is 16 residues. The CDR3 region is CASSLQAGTGANTQYF. CDR3 DNA sequence: TGCGCCAGCAGCCTTCAAGCCGGGACAGGGGCTAATACGCAGTATTTT. The whole variable domain, filled in from reference TRBV5-1 and TRBJ2-3, reads KAGVTQTPRYLIKTRGQQVTLSCSPISGHRSVSWYQQTPGQGLQFLFEYFSETQRNKGNFPGRFSGRQFSNSRSEMNVSTLELGDSALYLCASSLQAGTGANTQYFGPGTRLTVL.

V usage is TRBV5-1 and J usage is TRBJ2-1, with D possibly TRBD1 on 6 matching bases. This CDR3 is 15 amino acids long. Germline V CDR1 and CDR2: SGHRS, YFSETQ. V was trimmed by 5 bases and J by 0 bases, leaving 12 bases between them. The CDR3 sequence: CASRADSGSYNEQFF. CDR3 nucleotide sequence: TGCGCCAGCAGAGCGGACAGTGGCTCCTACAATGAGCAGTTCTTC.

The genes are TRBV4-1 and TRBJ1-1, with D possibly being TRBD1 (6 bases). Germline CDR1 MGHRA, CDR2 YSYEKL. The CDR3 has 14 amino acids. V was trimmed by 3 bases and J by 1 base, leaving 9 bases between them. The CDR3 DNA follows: TGCGCCAGCAGCCACCTACAGGGGAACACTGAAGCTTTCTTT. Translation gives CASSHLQGNTEAFF.

V and J are TRBV18 and TRBJ1-1; D remains ambiguous. V was clipped by 0 bases and J by 4 bases, with 6 bases between them. In germline, CDR1 is KGHSH, CDR2 LQKENI. The CDR3 extends over 13 amino acids. DNA for the CDR3: TGTGCCAGCTCACCACCGTTCGGCACTGAAGCTTTCTTT. Encoded protein: CASSPPFGTEAFF.

This clone was counted a single time. V and J are TRBV5-1 and TRBJ2-1; TRBD2 aligns across 12 bases. In germline, CDR1 is SGHRS, CDR2 YFSETQ. CDR3 length: 15 amino acids. With V trimmed by 6 bases and J by 4 bases, 5 bases remained unmatched. CDR3 DNA sequence: TGCGCCAGCACCGCCGGACTAGCGGGATACAATGAGCAGTTCTTC. Amino acids: CASTAGLAGYNEQFF.

The CDR3 sequence: CAGRDLIHSPLHF. CDR3 nucleotide sequence: TGTGCGGGTCGAGATCTAATTCATTCACCCCTCCACTTT. The chain uses TRBV30 and TRBJ1-6; D gene uncertain. The V gene's germline CDR1 is GTSNPN and CDR2 SVGIG (reference sequence). CDR3 length equals 13 residues.

The chain carries TRBV30 and TRBJ1-5; the D is unclear. Trimming removed 0 bases from V and 0 bases from J, with 9 bases in between. Looked up from germline, CDR1 is GTSNPN and CDR2 is SVGIG (reference sequence). The CDR3 totals 15 residues. CDR3: CAWSVSSASNQPQHF. The CDR3 nucleotides are TGTGCCTGGAGTGTGTCATCAGCTAGCAATCAGCCCCAGCATTTT. Together with reference TRBV30 and TRBJ1-5, the CDR3 gives the full variable domain: SQTIHQWPATLVQPVGSPLSLECTVEGTSNPNLYWYRQAAGRGLQLLFYSVGIGQISSEVPQNLSASRPQDRQFILSSKKLLLSDSGFYLCAWSVSSASNQPQHFGDGTRLSIL.

The V call is TRBV11-2, the J call TRBJ1-2; D is undetermined. Germline V lookup: CDR1 SGHAT, CDR2 FQNNGV. The CDR3 loop spans 14 amino acids. V was shortened by 1 base and J by 2 bases, with 8 bases between the two germline ends. CDR3: CASSLAPVNYGYTF. CDR3 bases: TGTGCCAGCAGCTTAGCCCCGGTGAACTATGGCTACACCTTC.

As DNA, the CDR3 is TGTGCCAGCAGTTTCAGAAGGAGGACTGAAGCTTTCTTT. The encoded protein is CASSFRRRTEAFF. J is TRBJ1-1 and V is TRBV6-1, with D hard to call. CDR1 and CDR2 from the germline V gene are MNHNS and SASEGT. This CDR3 is 13 amino acids long. Trimming removed 5 bases at V and 5 bases at J, with 12 bases between.

CDR3 sequence: CASSQEPYRGQGVGELFF. Here the CDR3 DNA reads TGTGCCAGCAGCCAAGAACCATACCGGGGACAAGGAGTCGGGGAGCTGTTTTTT. The chain carries TRBV4-2 and TRBJ2-2; a weak D match, TRBD1 (6 bases). Germline V gives CDR1 LGHNA, CDR2 YNFKEQ. V gave up 0 bases and J gave up 7 bases, with 21 bases separating them. The CDR3 runs 18 residues.